This TCR beta chain was retrieved from a study of blood T cell repertoires in COVID-19. Study-wide background: There were acute and convalescent COVID-19 samples, and they came from the United States, Italy and Spain. PBMCs, B-cell-depleted T cells, or T cells provided the cDNA or gDNA that made up the material.

Per the authors' pipeline: Scientists estimated how many nucleated cells there were by amplifying reference gene primers. Using immunoSEQ multiplex PCR, the repertoire was profiled, and TCRdb retains in-frame clones only, with some absent. V and J calls and clone size are copied from that table; D and trimming were computed from the DNA. Of fewer than 130,000 clones listed, about 90% are singletons. The clonotype was recovered from a human donor in a cohort sampled during active COVID-19. What was sequenced was peripheral blood.

CDR3 loop: CASSLGQPAGNTIYF. The CDR3, as DNA: TGTGCCAGCAGTCTAGGACAGCCAGCTGGAAACACCATATATTTT. The chain is built from TRBV27 and TRBJ1-3; D is possibly TRBD1 (6 bases). This CDR3 region has 15 residues. CDR1 MNHEY and CDR2 SMNVEV come from the germline V gene (reference sequence). The ends were cut back, 5 bases at V and 2 bases at J, with 13 bases in the middle.